One and the same sample provided the 5 T cell receptor beta chains below, sequenced in a study of T cell changes during pregnancy in multiple sclerosis. The method was immunoSEQ multiplex PCR; TCRdb's version includes in-frame clones alone and lacks a portion of them. This table holds roughly 24,000 clones, 80% to 90% found once. The input for sequencing was CD8+ T cells from peripheral blood mononuclear cells, taken in the first trimester of pregnancy. These receptor sequences come from a female donor in good health, enrolled as a control in a pregnancy study.

This clone was recorded a few times. The chain carries TRBV28 and TRBJ1-1, with D maybe TRBD1 (5 bases). V lost 4 bases and J lost 12, with 12 bases in between. The CDR3 length is 11 residues. Germline V CDR1 and CDR2: MDHEN, SYDVKM. The CDR3 coding sequence is TGTGCCAGCAGTTCTCAGGGTAAAACTTTCTTT. This encodes CASSSQGKTFF.

The CDR3 reads CASSYSYRDETQYF. The CDR3 bases are TGTGCCAGCAGTTACTCTTACAGGGACGAGACCCAGTACTTC. The chain combines TRBV6-5 with TRBJ2-5; tentatively, D is TRBD1 (6 bases). This CDR3 region has 14 residues. Germline values: CDR1 MNHEY, CDR2 SVGAGI. Trimming cost V 0 bases and J 5 bases, with 10 bases left between them.

The chain couples TRBV15 to TRBJ2-3; a weak D match, TRBD1 (5 bases). Germline CDR1 LNHNV, CDR2 YYDKDF (reference sequence). V was pared by 5 bases and J by 6 bases, with 18 bases between. CDR3 length: 15 residues. As DNA, the CDR3 is TGTGCCACCAGCCCCATAGGGGTTGCCCTCGATACGCAGTATTTT. Amino acid sequence: CATSPIGVALDTQYF.

This clone counts as medium-sized. Other DNA sequences within the sample encode an identical CDR3. J is TRBJ1-2 and V is TRBV7-9, with TRBD1 as a possible D gene (6 bases). This CDR3 is built from 12 residues. V dropped 1 base and J dropped 8 bases, with 8 bases sitting between them. The germline CDR1 and CDR2 sequences are SEHNR and FQNEAQ (reference sequence). CDR3 sequence: CASSLEGDGYTF. CDR3 bases: TGTGCCAGCAGCTTAGAGGGGGACGGCTACACCTTC.

This chain links TRBV5-5 with TRBJ1-2; D is unresolved. Germline CDR1 and CDR2: SGHKS and YYEKEE (reference sequence). V lost 0 bases to trimming and J lost 6 bases, with 9 bases between them. This CDR3 comprises 13 residues. The CDR3 bases are TGTGCCAGCAGCTTGGCCGGGGTTGATGGCTACACCTTC. This translates into CASSLAGVDGYTF.